This T cell receptor beta chain was profiled in a study of cytomegalovirus exposure and HLA in healthy donors (dated by TCRdb to about 2017). In terms of the full investigation: According to an earlier analysis of a few hundred of the donors, roughly 180 million T cells yielded 90 million to 130 million unique TCR beta sequences and 276 Gb of sequence data. Typing coverage varied by locus: roughly 629-630 donors for A, B, C, DRB1 and DQB1; some 520 for DQA1; 606 for DPA1; about 450 for DPB1. In a later genetic analysis, genome-wide SNP genotypes for about 55% of the 666 donors were used, and that subset was treated as a discovery cohort. The study combined high-throughput TCR immunosequencing, statistical association of individual TCRs with disease status, and machine learning to predict cytomegalovirus infection status. In addition to the first cohort of about 650 subjects, a separate validation cohort of approximately 130 different subjects was used. A later analysis re-examined previously published TCR beta repertoires from hundreds of donors and added high-resolution HLA genotyping to investigate patterns of TCR occurrence. Donor age, sex, ethnicity and CMV serostatus were compiled together with the repertoire data. All discovery cohort repertoires had been generated on a single sequencing platform. Using immunosequencing, the study profiled T cell repertoires from about 650 subjects and related those repertoires to cytomegalovirus serostatus. In the later analysis, no new phenotypic data were used to find candidate immune exposures; instead, reliance was placed on TCR beta sequences and their occurrence across donors. Roughly 300 gigabases of sequencing data and 91 million or so unique TCR sequences made up an early release that covered nearly 650 HLA-typed donors. Four to six DR-DQ haplotypes were handled as single units for association and clustering, since linkage in the cohort was strong. In an earlier analysis of 550 to 700 of the donors, high-throughput TCR beta sequencing was used to judge whether each TCR beta V gene segment behaved as functional or pseudogenic. The study aimed to test whether cataloging public T cell receptors could reveal signatures of past pathogen exposure. Among about 360 genotyped donors of the cohort, an average of about 240,000 unique TCR beta nucleotide sequences were sequenced per donor, about a sixth of them non-productive. HLA typing covered class I and class II loci at four-digit resolution. Among the roughly 390 genotyped donors, roughly 80% belonged to the genetic ancestry cluster associated with self-reported Caucasian donors.

Notes on this clone: Its recognized antigen is unknown. No per-base quality is available; no much larger clone lies one base away.

The method was the immunoSEQ multiplex PCR assay. For the multiplex PCR, a mixture combining 60 forward primers for TCR Vbeta segments and 13 reverse primers for TCR Jbeta segments was used. The CDR3 region of rearranged TCR beta genes was amplified from genomic DNA by a multiplex PCR assay. On the Illumina HiSeq System, the amplified TCR beta libraries were sequenced as 87-base-pair reads. On the study's bioinformatics: In a later analysis, roughly 80 million unique TCR beta chains were counted across the 500 to 850 repertoires, and some 10 million of these chains were shared by at least two donors. Raw reads were error-corrected and collapsed into unique sequences with a nearest-neighbor algorithm that merged closely related sequences to remove PCR and sequencing errors. Alignment of CDR3 sequences to IMGT reference sequences was used to assign V, D and J gene segments. Each retained sequence needed at least a six-nucleotide match to both a V gene segment and a J gene segment. A rearrangement was called productive if the CDR3 had no stop codons and remained in frame with V and J, and every other rearrangement was called non-productive. Following IMGT convention, CDR3 was defined as the stretch from the second conserved V-encoded cysteine to the conserved J-encoded phenylalanine. The earlier analysis of a few hundred of the donors excluded any sequence lacking an unambiguous match to a single V gene segment. In an earlier analysis of approximately 590 of the donors, V segments were called functional above 56.7% productive rearrangements and were called segregating when the between-donor standard deviation exceeded 5%. A statistical classification framework was developed to diagnose cytomegalovirus status using the catalog of TCR beta chain sequences. A later analysis assigned V and J genes by comparing TCR nucleotide sequences with IMGT/GENE-DB human TR gene sequences. Using the TCRdist pipeline, a later analysis assigned CDR3 sequences along with most-parsimonious VDJ recombination scenarios. A later analysis defined each TCR beta chain by its CDR3 amino acid sequence plus V-gene family, and excluded reads lacking a unique V-gene family. A later analysis removed 500 to 650 highly shared, low-generation-probability nucleotide sequences to deal with suspected cross-contamination and a sequencing artifact. For each public chain, a later analysis derived a clonal expansion index from normalized ranks of inferred template counts within each repertoire. Generation probabilities in a later analysis came from a VDJ recombination model fitted to out-of-frame rearrangements, and those results were checked against IGoR. In a later analysis, hypergeometric tests were used to score TCR-TCR, TCR-HLA and TCR-CMV co-occurrence, with a repertoire-size bias correction applied to TCR pairs. In a later analysis, false discovery rates were estimated by permuting HLA or CMV assignments 20 times. In a later analysis, co-occurring TCRs were grouped with DBSCAN, and TCRdist sequence similarity was added when clustering was performed within HLA-allele-positive subsets. For co-occurrence clustering, repertoires with fewer than 30,000 or more than 120,000 public chains were excluded, along with several repertoires with anomalous nucleotide sharing. TCRdb took this table from immuneACCESS and kept in-frame rearrangements with V and J called. Such tables lack part of the clones; where checked against another copy, unresolved V genes explain under half of the gap, and the rest is unexplained. Clone size and the V and J calls come from that table; the DNA yielded D and trimming. The sample table shows 90,000 to 110,000 clones, and around 72% are seen once. The top ten constitute 2.1% of the sample.

From V the trimming removes 4 bases and from J it removes 8 bases, while the gene matches leave 15 bases of the junction unaccounted for. The germline V gene (reference sequence) yields SGHNT for CDR1 and YYREEE for CDR2. The CDR3 goes from the cysteine to the phenylalanine over 16 residues. The retained sequence is limited to the CDR3, 48 bases, with the frame set at the first base. The cohort was made up of 666 healthy bone marrow donors. At the time of sampling, all cohort members were nominally healthy, though unrecorded immune exposures were likely present. The donor tested CMV seronegative, placing the donor among the approximately 400 seronegative members of the cohort. Each donor provided a peripheral blood sample, and peripheral blood mononuclear cells were used for TCR beta sequencing. Genomic DNA extraction from the blood cell samples was performed with the Qiagen DNeasy Blood Extraction Kit.

The full study reports these points: A cluster of highly shared sequence variants was judged likely to be a technical artifact of the sequencing pipeline. A later analysis found that TCR association rates varied across HLA loci, with DRB1 alleles showing the most associated TCRs and HLA-C alleles the fewest. Most TCR sequences were seen in very few donors, while some public TCRs were found in many individuals. In a later analysis, most CMV-associated TCR beta chains were found to appear HLA-restricted, with HLA associations seemingly driven largely by CMV exposure. According to a later analysis, parvovirus B19, influenza, CMV and Epstein-Barr virus appeared linked to several top co-occurrence clusters. In this cohort, only TCR beta chains were sequenced, and detectable features were limited by the absence of alpha or paired-chain data. Three of the identified cytomegalovirus-associated TCR beta chains were confirmed in vitro to be specific for cytomegalovirus antigens. Roughly uniform sequencing depth across donors was assumed in presence/absence analyses, although this assumption may not hold. In a later analysis, HLA-associated TCR beta chains were found to be more clonally expanded and to have lower generation probabilities than equally common non-associated chains. Because the 87-base-pair reads could not distinguish some IMGT-functional V segments, including TRBV6-2 and TRBV6-3, those segments were excluded. It was suggested by the authors that the approach could potentially be generalized to other disease states and immunological phenotypes. Cytomegalovirus status was reported to be diagnosed by the classifier with high specificity and sensitivity in both the original and validation cohorts. Because HLA typing was missing for some donors at each locus, association tests included only the typed subset. A further reported finding was that TCR beta sequences accurately predicted the HLA-A and HLA-B alleles for most subjects in the first cohort. The study gave a list of under 200 TCR beta chains associated with cytomegalovirus. A later analysis associated 17,000 or so TCR beta sequences with specific HLA alleles at a false discovery rate of 0.05. Correlated functional status among segregating V segments might be attributable to linkage disequilibrium, but an unknown experimental factor could not be ruled out. According to a later genetic analysis, donors in an Asian-associated ancestry cluster had fewer N-insertions in productive TCRs than the approximately 670-donor mean. Because counts were too low, 15 to 20 rarely observed V segments, including chromosome 9 orphons, were left out of the earlier analysis of 500 to 750 of the donors. In an earlier analysis of a few hundred of the donors, most TCR beta V segments were observed in productive rearrangements about 90% or about 30% of the time, broadly matching IMGT annotations. Strong co-occurrence of HLA alleles, especially DR and DQ, made assigning TCR associations to individual alleles difficult. Immune exposure information for the cohort was limited to CMV serostatus. V-gene and J-gene trimming of TCR beta chains was associated with a missense DCLRE1C variant in a later genetic analysis, and the association was replicated in an independent cohort.

The sequence joins TRBV5-4 to TRBJ2-1; TRBD2 matches 7 bases in the middle. The TCR sequence derives from a man younger than 40 in good health and CMV-seronegative. Sequenced input: PBMCs. The DNA sequence is given as TGTGCCAGCAGCGGGGGACTATTGAGTTCTGGCTATGAGCAGTTCTTC. Its translation is CASSGGLLSSGYEQFF.